These 4 T cell receptor beta chains were sequenced from one sample in a study of cytomegalovirus exposure and HLA in healthy donors. Use of 60 Vbeta and 13 Jbeta primers characterized the PCR. Sequenced by immunoSEQ multiplex PCR; TCRdb stores in-frame clones only, minus some. The sample shows 160,000 or so clones, approximately 75% of them seen only once. Sequencing was performed on PBMCs. The receptors were gathered from a man under 40 in good health and CMV-seropositive.

CDR3 sequence (DNA): TGCGCCAGCAGCTTACAACAGGGAGACACTGAAGCTTTCTTT. This encodes CASSLQQGDTEAFF. The chain joins TRBV4-1 to TRBJ1-1; D might be TRBD1 (6 bases). The germline gives CDR1 MGHRA, CDR2 YSYEKL. V was trimmed by 5 bases and J by 3 bases, leaving 13 bases between them. The CDR3 totals 14 residues.

This clone was counted a single time. The chain uses TRBV7-9 and TRBJ1-4; possibly TRBD1 for D (6 bases). Trimming stripped 5 bases from V and 3 bases from J, with 10 bases between. CDR1 is SEHNR and CDR2 is FQNEAQ in the germline V gene (reference sequence). The CDR3 is 14 residues long. The CDR3 bases are TGTGCCAGCAGCCCACAGGGATCTAATGAAAAACTGTTTTTT. Residues: CASSPQGSNEKLFF.

To note about this clone: One end of the junction fails to match germline, which may point to a read error. Other DNA sequences of this sample code for an identical CDR3. V gene TRBV5-4 combines with J gene TRBJ1-1, with TRBD1 identical over 7 bases. The germline V gene encodes CDR1 SGHNT and CDR2 YYREEE (reference sequence). This CDR3 region has 15 residues. The CDR3 reads CASSLITGVNTEAFF. The CDR3 region has the DNA TGTGCCAGCAGCTTGATAACAGGGGTGAACACTGAGGCTTTCTTT. The full variable domain, with the rest looked up from reference TRBV5-4 and TRBJ1-1, is ETGVTQSPTHLIKTRGQQVTLRCSSQSGHNTVSWYQQALGQGPQFIFQYYREEENGRGNFPPRFSGLQFPNYSSELNVNALELDDSALYLCASSLITGVNTEAFFGQGTRLTVV.

This chain links TRBV30 with TRBJ1-3, with D unclear. V lost 3 bases, J lost 1 base, and 7 bases lay in between. CDR3 length: 13 amino acids. From germline, CDR1 is GTSNPN and CDR2 SVGIG (reference sequence). CDR3: CAWSASSGNTIYF. The CDR3 DNA sequence: TGTGCCTGGAGCGCCAGTTCTGGAAACACCATATATTTT.